One and the same sample provided the 21 T cell receptor beta chains below, sequenced in a study of OX40 agonist ivuxolimab in advanced cancers. Sequenced by immunoSEQ multiplex PCR; TCRdb stores in-frame clones only, minus some. The sample contains 50,000 to 70,000 clones, approximately 89% of which appear only once. Source: CD4+ or CD8+ T cells sorted from blood, taken in a trial of the OX40 agonist ivuxolimab. The receptors were sampled from an adult with an advanced solid tumor such as melanoma, head and neck, liver or kidney cancer.

The chain combines TRBV6-5 with TRBJ1-1, with D uncertain. V was shortened by 5 bases and J by 0 bases, with 7 bases between the two germline ends. This CDR3 has 13 amino acids. CDR1 and CDR2 (germline): MNHEY, SVGAGI. The CDR3 reads CASSPNMNTEAFF. In DNA form, the CDR3 reads TGTGCCAGCAGTCCCAACATGAACACTGAAGCTTTCTTT.

This clone was recorded only once. The gene calls are TRBV19 and TRBJ2-3; possibly TRBD2 for D (6 bases). The CDR3 spans 15 residues. V gave up 2 bases and J gave up 2 bases, with 11 bases separating them. Germline CDR1 LNHDA, CDR2 SQIVND (reference sequence). The CDR3 sequence is CASSIYRDFTDTQYF. Here the CDR3 DNA reads TGTGCCAGTAGTATATATCGGGACTTCACAGATACGCAGTATTTT.

This clone occurred once. The chain recombines TRBV5-1 with TRBJ2-5; TRBD1 might be the D (6 bases). The CDR3 consists of 14 residues. Germline CDR1 is SGHRS and CDR2 is YFSETQ. V was pared by 3 bases and J by 0 bases, with 9 bases between. The CDR3 nucleotides are TGCGCCAGCAGCTCAGGGGCGTACCAAGAGACCCAGTACTTC. Protein product: CASSSGAYQETQYF.

Worth noting for this clone: Its ends do not fully match the called genes, so a read error is possible. The chain recombines TRBV11-3 with TRBJ1-4; possibly TRBD1 for D (5 bases). Germline V gene lookup returns CDR1 SGHNT and CDR2 YENEEA. The CDR3 covers 14 residues. The CDR3 sequence: CASKPGPTNEELFF. Written as DNA, the CDR3 is TGTGCCAGCAAACCGGGACCGACTAATGAAGAACTGTTTTTT. Supplemented by reference TRBV11-3 and TRBJ1-4, the full variable domain reads EAGVVQSPRYKIIEKKQPVAFWCNPISGHNTLYWYLQNLGQGPELLIRYENEEAVDDSQLPKDRFSAERLKGVDSTLKIQPAELGDSAVYLCASKPGPTNEELFFGSGTQLSVL.

This rearrangement joins TRBV19 to TRBJ2-7; 10 bases line up with TRBD1. Per the germline V gene, CDR1 is LNHDA and CDR2 is SQIVND (reference sequence). Unmatched junction bases numbered 6, after V lost 4 bases and J lost 3 bases. The CDR3 is 15 amino acids. CDR3 in DNA: TGTGCCAGTAGTAAGGGACAGGGGATTAGCTACGAGCAGTACTTC. Translation gives CASSKGQGISYEQYF.

As to this clone: Other DNA sequences within the sample encode an identical CDR3. V gene TRBV5-1 combines with J gene TRBJ2-5, with 8 positions matching TRBD2. Per germline, CDR1 SGHRS and CDR2 YFSETQ. Trimming cost V 5 bases and J 2 bases; bases outside gene matches: 5. This CDR3 region has 14 residues. The CDR3 DNA sequence: TGCGCCAGCAGTCCCGGGGGGGGGCAAGAGACCCAGTACTTC. Amino acid sequence: CASSPGGGQETQYF.

This rearrangement joins TRBV6-6 to TRBJ1-2; D is ambiguous. V lost 2 bases to trimming and J lost 4 bases, with 11 bases between them. CDR1 and CDR2 (germline): MNHNY, SVGAGI (reference sequence). CDR3 length: 14 amino acids. This CDR3 reads CASSYTETGYGYTF. CDR3 bases: TGTGCCAGCAGTTACACTGAAACGGGCTATGGCTACACCTTC.

The sample holds one count of this clone. The J gene is TRBJ2-1, the V gene TRBV30; 8 positions agree with TRBD2. The germline V gene encodes CDR1 GTSNPN and CDR2 SVGIG (reference sequence). The CDR3 runs to 13 residues. The V and J ends lost 3 bases and 12 bases, in that order; junction bases with no gene match: 10. CDR3 loop: CAWSPLADQGQFF. The DNA of the CDR3 is TGTGCCTGGAGCCCACTAGCGGACCAAGGGCAGTTCTTC.

V is TRBV7-2 and J is TRBJ1-2; D call uncertain. With 3 bases removed from V and 6 bases from J, the gap between germline ends came to 11 bases. The CDR3 is 13 residues long. Germline V gene sequence: CDR1 SGHTA, CDR2 FQGNSA. The CDR3 reads CASSFKRDDGYTF. Written as DNA, the CDR3 is TGTGCCAGCAGCTTCAAAAGGGATGATGGCTACACCTTC.

This clone showed up just once. The J gene is TRBJ1-2, the V gene TRBV15; D call uncertain. The CDR3 length is 15 residues. Looked up from germline, CDR1 is LNHNV and CDR2 is YYDKDF (reference sequence). V lost 3 bases and J lost 3, with 14 bases in between. Here the CDR3 reads CATSSTTKFDYGYTF. CDR3 nucleotide sequence: TGTGCCACCAGCAGTACAACAAAATTCGACTATGGCTACACCTTC.

V gene TRBV19 combines with J gene TRBJ2-3; 9 nucleotides line up with TRBD2. CDR1 and CDR2 from the germline V gene are LNHDA and SQIVND (reference sequence). The V gene end was trimmed by 0 bases and the J gene end by 4 bases; junction bases not matched to a gene: 8. This CDR3 is 17 amino acids long. The CDR3 loop is CASSIDLSGSSSDTQYF. The CDR3, as DNA: TGTGCCAGTAGTATAGACCTTAGCGGGAGCTCCTCAGATACGCAGTATTTT.

In this sample, this clone turned up a few times. CDR3 sequence (DNA): TGTGCCAGCAGAAGGGACAGGGCAGCGAATCAGCCCCAGCATTTT. It specifies CASRRDRAANQPQHF. The chain employs TRBV6-5 and TRBJ1-5, with 9 bases aligning to TRBD1. CDR1 MNHEY and CDR2 SVGAGI come from the germline V gene. J gave up 4 bases and V 6 bases, and 7 bases lay outside the gene matches. The CDR3 has 15 amino acids.

The chain carries TRBV11-3 and TRBJ2-3; TRBD2 is a possible D gene (5 bases). CDR1 is SGHNT, CDR2 YENEEA, per germline. V lost 5 bases to trimming and J lost 0 bases, with 12 bases between them. The CDR3 loop spans 15 amino acids. The CDR3 DNA reads TGTGCCAGCAGCCCTAGGCGGGTTAGCACAGATACGCAGTATTTT. Translating gives CASSPRRVSTDTQYF.

The V and J genes are TRBV5-1 and TRBJ2-1; 7 bases are a match to TRBD2. The CDR3 contains 16 residues. J was trimmed by 1 base and V by 0 bases; bases with no gene match: 4. CDR1 is SGHRS, CDR2 YFSETQ, per germline. The CDR3 DNA is TGCGCCAGCAGCTTGGATCCGGGGGGTTCCTACAATGAGCAGTTCTTC. This codes for CASSLDPGGSYNEQFF.

The chain recombines TRBV7-9 with TRBJ2-7; 10 bases agree with TRBD1. There are 14 residues in the CDR3. V was clipped by 0 bases and J by 6 bases; unmatched bases: 2. Germline CDR1 and CDR2: SEHNR and FQNEAQ (reference sequence). CDR3 sequence (DNA): TGTGCCAGCAGCTTAGCCGACAGGGGGCTCGAGCAGTACTTC. As protein: CASSLADRGLEQYF.

J is TRBJ1-5 and V is TRBV19; D is ambiguous. Germline CDR1 reads LNHDA; CDR2 reads SQIVND (reference sequence). V lost 3 bases, J lost 5 bases, and 11 bases lay in between. The CDR3 contains 14 residues. CDR3 sequence (DNA): TGTGCCAGTAGTATCCGCGGCCATTATCAGCCCCAGCATTTT. Translated: CASSIRGHYQPQHF.

The V call is TRBV7-2, the J call TRBJ2-2; 9 bases map to TRBD1. The germline V gene has CDR1 SGHTA and CDR2 FQGNSA. The CDR3 extends over 15 amino acids. J gave up 5 bases and V 5 bases, and 6 bases lay outside the gene matches. As DNA, the CDR3 is TGTGCCAGCAGCCCTTGGGACAGGGAAACCGGGGAGCTGTTTTTT. It translates to CASSPWDRETGELFF.

The chain carries TRBV25-1 and TRBJ1-6; no clear D. The germline CDR1 and CDR2 sequences are MGHDK and SYGVNS. This CDR3 contains 14 residues. V lost 0 bases, J lost 5 bases, and 5 bases lay in between. CDR3 coding DNA: TGTGCCAGCAGTGAATATCTGGATAATTCACCCCTCCACTTT. Translating it yields CASSEYLDNSPLHF. Filled out from reference TRBV25-1 and TRBJ1-6, the complete variable domain reads EADIYQTPRYLVIGTGKKITLECSQTMGHDKMYWYQQDPGMELHLIHYSYGVNSTEKGDLSSESTVSRIRTEHFPLTLESARPSHTSQYLCASSEYLDNSPLHFGNGTRLTVT.

CDR3 sequence (DNA): TGTGCCAGCAGCCCCTTGTTGGGGTCAACTAACTATGGCTACACCTTC. This encodes CASSPLLGSTNYGYTF. The genes are TRBV5-4 and TRBJ1-2; D ambiguous. Germline-derived CDR1 and CDR2 are SGHNT and YYREEE (reference sequence). The CDR3 has 16 amino acids. V lost 4 bases, J lost 0 bases, and 16 bases lay in between.

The J gene is TRBJ1-5, the V gene TRBV27; D is perhaps TRBD1 (6 bases). Germline V gene lookup returns CDR1 MNHEY and CDR2 SMNVEV (reference sequence). The CDR3 sequence is 16 residues long. The V end lost 4 bases, the J end lost 7 bases, and 20 bases lay between the germline ends. CDR3 DNA sequence: TGTGCCAGCAGTTCAAATATCAGGGGCCGCTTCCAGCCCCAGCATTTT. It yields the protein CASSSNIRGRFQPQHF.

This chain uses TRBV19 with TRBJ1-5; D may be TRBD1 (5 bases). Looked up from germline, CDR1 is LNHDA and CDR2 is SQIVND (reference sequence). This CDR3 contains 13 residues. The V and J ends lost 6 bases and 6 bases respectively, with 12 bases between them. The DNA of the CDR3 is TGTGCCAGTAGGTCAGGGCCCAGTCAGCCCCAGCATTTT. Translating gives CASRSGPSQPQHF.